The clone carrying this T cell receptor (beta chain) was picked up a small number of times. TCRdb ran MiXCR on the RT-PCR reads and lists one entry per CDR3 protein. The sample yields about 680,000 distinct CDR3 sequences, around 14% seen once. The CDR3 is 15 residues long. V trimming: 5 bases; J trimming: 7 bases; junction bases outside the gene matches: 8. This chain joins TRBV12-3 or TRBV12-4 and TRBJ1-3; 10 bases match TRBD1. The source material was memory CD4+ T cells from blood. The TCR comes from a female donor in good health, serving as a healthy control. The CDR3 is CASSQGGQGGNTIYF. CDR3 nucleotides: TGTGCCAGCAGTCAAGGCGGACAGGGGGGGAACACCATATATTTT.